This is a list of T cell receptor beta chains from one sample in a study of OX40 agonist ivuxolimab in advanced cancers. Libraries were prepared by immunoSEQ multiplex PCR; TCRdb keeps only in-frame clonotypes and omits some of them. The sample has about 120,000 clones, 85% to 90% seen once; the top ten hold 0.55%. The source material was CD4+ or CD8+ T cells sorted from blood, sampled in a trial of the OX40 agonist ivuxolimab. The receptors were sampled from an adult with an advanced solid tumor such as melanoma, head and neck, liver or kidney cancer. The CDR3 runs from the conserved cysteine through the conserved F or W. Each record gives: V gene, J gene, clone size, D gene, CDR3 length, CDR3 protein, CDR3 DNA. D genes are given only for firm matches. Expanded clones get a size class; other rows say once, few or many, or leave the size out.

TRBV4-2,TRBJ2-7,-,-,15,CASSQADSSSYEQYF,TGTGCCAGCAGCCAAGCGGACAGTAGCTCCTACGAGCAGTACTTC
TRBV7-8,TRBJ1-5,-,-,13,CASSSRDFQPQHF,TGTGCCAGCAGCTCCCGGGACTTTCAGCCCCAGCATTTT
TRBV5-1,TRBJ1-1,-,-,13,CASATGGSTEAFF,TGCGCCAGCGCCACCGGGGGGTCCACTGAAGCTTTCTTT
TRBV19,TRBJ2-1,-,TRBD2,15,CASLGLAGAPNEQFF,TGTGCCAGTCTGGGACTAGCGGGGGCCCCCAATGAGCAGTTCTTC
TRBV28,TRBJ2-3,-,TRBD1,16,CASSFVGQGVTDTQYF,TGTGCCAGCAGCTTTGTCGGACAGGGGGTCACAGATACGCAGTATTTT
TRBV19,TRBJ1-2,-,-,11,CASTSNYGYTF,TGTGCCAGTACCTCTAACTATGGCTACACCTTC
TRBV19,TRBJ1-2,-,-,15,CASSIDRTAKGGYTF,TGTGCCAGTAGTATAGACCGGACAGCTAAGGGTGGCTACACCTTC
TRBV4-3,TRBJ2-2,-,-,13,CASSQRAPGELFF,TGCGCCAGCAGCCAAAGGGCGCCGGGGGAGCTGTTTTTT
TRBV28,TRBJ2-3,-,-,14,CASSLGGITDTQYF,TGTGCCAGCAGTCTAGGCGGGATCACAGATACGCAGTATTTT
TRBV11-2,TRBJ1-2,-,-,13,CASSPQGGSGYTF,TGTGCCAGCAGCCCTCAAGGCGGAAGTGGCTACACCTTC
TRBV6-5,TRBJ1-5,-,-,15,CASSKRVAPNQPQHF,TGTGCCAGCAGCAAAAGGGTTGCCCCTAATCAGCCCCAGCATTTT
TRBV19,TRBJ1-1,few,-,14,CASSIGTVNTEAFF,TGTGCCAGTAGTATTGGGACGGTGAACACTGAAGCTTTCTTT
TRBV4-1,TRBJ1-5,few,-,14,CASSEVGTMKPQHF,TGCGCCAGCAGCGAAGTGGGGACAATGAAGCCCCAGCATTTT
TRBV7-3,TRBJ2-1,-,-,15,CASSPPHGGYNEQFF,TGTGCCAGCAGCCCTCCTCACGGGGGTTACAATGAGCAGTTCTTC
TRBV19,TRBJ1-6,-,-,16,CASSMRGSSYNSPLHF,TGTGCCAGTAGTATGAGGGGGAGCTCCTATAATTCACCCCTCCACTTT
TRBV28,TRBJ2-2,once,TRBD1,15,CASSRTGGRTGELFF,TGTGCCAGCAGTCGCACAGGGGGCCGCACCGGGGAGCTGTTTTTT
TRBV11-2,TRBJ2-1,-,-,14,CASSLESRGNEQFF,TGTGCCAGCAGCTTAGAGTCGAGGGGCAACGAGCAGTTCTTC
TRBV2,TRBJ2-3,-,-,12,CASSRSTDTQYF,TGTGCCAGCAGTCGGAGCACAGATACGCAGTATTTT
TRBV9,TRBJ2-3,-,TRBD1,15,CASSPRTGGTDTQYF,TGTGCCAGCAGCCCCCGGACAGGGGGCACAGATACGCAGTATTTT
TRBV10-3,TRBJ2-2,-,-,15,CAIRPGNLRSGELFF,TGTGCCATCAGACCAGGAAACCTCCGGTCCGGGGAGCTGTTTTTT
TRBV5-1,TRBJ2-1,-,-,13,CASSLDSYNEQFF,TGCGCCAGCAGCCTTGATTCCTACAATGAGCAGTTCTTC
TRBV6-6,TRBJ2-1,-,TRBD1,15,CASRKTGDSYNEQFF,TGTGCCAGCAGGAAAACAGGGGATTCCTACAATGAGCAGTTCTTC
TRBV5-4,TRBJ1-2,-,-,14,CASSLDLFGNGYTF,TGTGCCAGCAGCTTGGACCTCTTCGGCAATGGCTACACCTTC
TRBV18,TRBJ2-4,-,TRBD1,17,CASSPPDPTGERNIQYF,TGTGCCAGCTCACCACCGGATCCGACAGGGGAGAGAAACATTCAGTACTTC
TRBV27,TRBJ1-2,-,TRBD1,12,CASSRDRGSYTF,TGTGCCAGCAGCCGGGACAGGGGCAGCTACACCTTC
TRBV28,TRBJ2-1,-,-,15,CASSLRSPKGNEQFF,TGTGCCAGCAGTTTGAGGTCCCCCAAGGGCAATGAGCAGTTCTTC
TRBV6-4,TRBJ2-7,-,-,14,CASSRVDGGYEQYF,TGTGCCAGCAGTAGAGTGGACGGTGGGTACGAGCAGTACTTC
TRBV7-2,TRBJ2-1,-,TRBD2,13,CASSALGRGEQFF,TGTGCCAGCAGCGCCCTGGGGAGGGGTGAGCAGTTCTTC
TRBV18,TRBJ1-2,-,TRBD1,13,CASSPDRVTTYTF,TGTGCCAGCTCACCTGACAGGGTGACCACCTACACCTTC
TRBV7-2,TRBJ2-3,-,TRBD2,15,CASSFAAGATDTQYF,TGTGCCAGCAGCTTCGCAGCGGGGGCCACAGATACGCAGTATTTT
TRBV11-2,TRBJ1-4,-,TRBD1,14,CASSLGTGREKLFF,TGTGCCAGCAGCTTAGGGACAGGTCGTGAAAAACTGTTTTTT
TRBV9,TRBJ2-7,-,TRBD1,17,CASSVAPQTGGRDEQYF,TGTGCCAGCAGCGTAGCCCCCCAGACAGGGGGCAGGGACGAGCAGTACTTC
TRBV6-1,TRBJ1-5,-,-,16,CASSEGGHLGTEPQHF,TGTGCCAGCAGTGAAGGAGGACATCTAGGGACCGAGCCCCAGCATTTT
TRBV7-2,TRBJ1-6,-,-,16,CASSLGGSVFNSPLHF,TGTGCCAGCAGCTTAGGAGGGTCAGTGTTTAATTCACCCCTCCACTTT
TRBV5-5,TRBJ1-2,-,-,17,CASSRQPSDPPDYGYTF,TGTGCCAGCAGCCGCCAACCTTCGGATCCGCCGGACTATGGCTACACCTTC
TRBV14,TRBJ2-5,once,-,13,CASSHLGLETQYF,TGTGCCAGCAGCCATTTGGGGTTGGAGACCCAGTACTTC
TRBV9,TRBJ2-1,-,-,12,CASSVGTGEQFF,TGTGCCAGCAGCGTAGGAACTGGCGAGCAGTTCTTC
TRBV7-2,TRBJ2-1,-,-,14,CASGGASSYNEQFF,TGTGCCAGCGGGGGTGCTAGCTCCTACAATGAGCAGTTCTTC
TRBV25-1,TRBJ2-7,-,-,12,CASRRGMGEQYF,TGTGCCAGCAGGAGGGGGATGGGCGAGCAGTACTTC
TRBV2,TRBJ2-4,-,TRBD1,14,CASSERTGGNIQYF,TGTGCCAGCAGTGAGAGAACAGGGGGGAACATTCAGTACTTC